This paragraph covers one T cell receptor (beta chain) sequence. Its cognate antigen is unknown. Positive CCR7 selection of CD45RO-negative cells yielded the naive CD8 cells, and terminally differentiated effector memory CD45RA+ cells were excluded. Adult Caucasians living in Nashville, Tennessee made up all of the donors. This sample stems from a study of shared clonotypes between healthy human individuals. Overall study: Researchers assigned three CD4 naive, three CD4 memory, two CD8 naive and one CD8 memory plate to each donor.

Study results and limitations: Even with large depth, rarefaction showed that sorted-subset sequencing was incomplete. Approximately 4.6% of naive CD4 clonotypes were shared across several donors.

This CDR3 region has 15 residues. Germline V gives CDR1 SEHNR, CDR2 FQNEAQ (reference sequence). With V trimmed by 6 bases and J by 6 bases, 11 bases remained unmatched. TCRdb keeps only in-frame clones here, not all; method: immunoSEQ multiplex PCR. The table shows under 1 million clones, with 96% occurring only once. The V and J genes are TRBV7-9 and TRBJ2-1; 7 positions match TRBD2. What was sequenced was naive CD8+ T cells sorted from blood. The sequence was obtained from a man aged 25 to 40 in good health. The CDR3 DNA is TGTGCCAGCAGACCCGGGGGAGGGCCGTCCAATGAGCAGTTCTTC. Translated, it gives CASRPGGGPSNEQFF.